This T cell receptor beta chain was sequenced during a study of blood T cell repertoires in COVID-19. Sequencing was performed with immunoSEQ multiplex PCR; in TCRdb, only in-frame clones are kept and a portion is missing. The table records more than 95,000 clones, 88% of them present only once. The CDR3 runs to 11 residues. Between the trimmed V and J ends, which lost 3 bases and 7 bases, there was a span of 4 bases. The germline gives CDR1 LGHNA, CDR2 YNFKEQ. The sequence was obtained from a human donor in a cohort sampled during active COVID-19. Sequenced material: peripheral blood. V gene TRBV4-2 combines with J gene TRBJ2-1; D call uncertain. CDR3 protein: CASSQSNEQFF. The CDR3 DNA follows: TGTGCCAGCAGCCAGTCGAATGAGCAGTTCTTC.